This T cell receptor beta chain was documented in a study of blood T cell repertoires in COVID-19. This table comes from immunoSEQ multiplex PCR, and its TCRdb copy is limited to in-frame clones, with some not included. The table has more than 85,000 clones, 70% to 90% seen once. While infection was still active, Seattle patients were enrolled and then followed longitudinally. Sample: peripheral blood. This sequence was found in a human donor with COVID-19, enrolled during active disease. The donor label of this sample is uncertain.

The CDR3 region has the DNA TGTGCCAGCAGTCCCTACTCGGACAGGGGTGGCTACACCTTC. Its protein is CASSPYSDRGGYTF. This sequence joins TRBV27 and TRBJ1-2; 9 positions match TRBD1. Germline assignment: CDR1 MNHEY and CDR2 SMNVEV (reference sequence). There are 14 residues in the CDR3. V gave up 5 bases and J gave up 7 bases; unmatched junction bases: 8.